The 15 T cell receptor beta chains below were found in one sample sequenced in a study of shared clonotypes between healthy human individuals. Naive-designated CD8 cells lacked CD45RO, were positively enriched for CCR7, and omitted terminally differentiated effector memory CD45RA+ cells. Produced via immunoSEQ multiplex PCR; TCRdb's table is partial and in-frame only. The sample holds about 680,000 clones, under 95% seen once. Sequenced material: naive CD8+ T cells sorted from blood. Every receptor here comes from a man aged 25 to 40 in good health.

The chain is built from TRBV14 and TRBJ2-7, with TRBD1 matching over 9 bases. J was trimmed by 5 bases and V by 2 bases; bases with no gene match: 7. The CDR3 has 15 residues. The germline V gene has CDR1 SGHDN and CDR2 FVKESK. The CDR3 region has the DNA TGTGCCAGCAGCCAACGGACAGGGGTCTGGGACGAGCAGTACTTC. Translated: CASSQRTGVWDEQYF.

V usage is TRBV11-2 and J usage is TRBJ2-1; the match to TRBD2 covers 14 bases. The germline V gene encodes CDR1 SGHAT and CDR2 FQNNGV. Trimming removed 4 bases from V and 6 bases from J; junction bases left unmatched: 8. CDR3 size: 17 residues. The CDR3 nucleotides are TGTGCCAGCAGCTCTGGGACTAGCGGGAGACTTTTCAATGAGCAGTTCTTC. It codes for CASSSGTSGRLFNEQFF.

The gene calls are TRBV10-3 and TRBJ2-2; D might be TRBD1 or TRBD2, each matching 5 bases. The CDR3 totals 13 residues. V was trimmed by 0 bases and J by 6 bases, leaving 5 bases between them. CDR1 is ENHRY, CDR2 SYGVKD, per germline. This CDR3 reads CAISESGAGELFF. CDR3 bases: TGTGCCATCAGTGAGTCGGGGGCCGGGGAGCTGTTTTTT.

This chain connects TRBV19 to TRBJ1-2, with unresolved D. There are 13 residues in the CDR3. Germline V gene sequence: CDR1 LNHDA, CDR2 SQIVND (reference sequence). Trimming pared 8 bases from V and 6 bases from J, leaving 16 bases between. The CDR3 here is CASSLTPSNGYTF. CDR3 bases: TGTGCCAGTTCTTTAACCCCCTCTAATGGCTACACCTTC.

This sequence joins TRBV7-9 and TRBJ1-4; no clear D. The CDR3 is 13 residues long. Germline values: CDR1 SEHNR, CDR2 FQNEAQ (reference sequence). Trimming pared 1 base from V and 4 bases from J, leaving 4 bases between. CDR3 DNA sequence: TGTGCCAGCAGCTTAGTTGTTAATGAAAAACTGTTTTTT. Protein product: CASSLVVNEKLFF.

The J gene is TRBJ2-2, the V gene TRBV7-2; 10 bases align to TRBD2. This CDR3 has 18 residues. Trimming took 1 base from V and 6 from J; bases not matched to a gene: 11. Germline V gene lookup returns CDR1 SGHTA and CDR2 FQGNSA. The DNA of the CDR3 is TGTGCCAGCAGCTTAGACTCTAGCGGGAGAATTCCGTCCGGGGAGCTGTTTTTT. Amino acids: CASSLDSSGRIPSGELFF.

CDR3 sequence reads: CASSPRSGTGGSGANVLTF. The CDR3 coding sequence is TGTGCCAGCAGCCCGCGATCCGGGACAGGGGGCTCAGGGGCCAACGTCCTGACTTTC. This chain connects TRBV7-9 to TRBJ2-6; 12 nucleotides agree with TRBD1. The J segment lost 4 bases and the V segment lost 5 bases, leaving 12 bases of the junction unmatched. Germline V gene sequence: CDR1 SEHNR, CDR2 FQNEAQ (reference sequence). The CDR3 spans 19 residues.

The chain carries TRBV27 and TRBJ2-7, with D perhaps being TRBD1 or TRBD2 (5 bases each). The J call may be faulty, since TRBJ2-1 better matches the DNA end. Germline lookup yields CDR1 MNHEY and CDR2 SMNVEV (reference sequence). There are 17 residues in the CDR3. DNA for the CDR3: TGTGCCAGCAGCCCTACTAGTCTGGGCGACAGTGGGAATGAGCAGTTCTTC. Encoded protein: CASSPTSLGDSGNEQFF.

This clone was recorded only once. The chain has TRBV7-8 and TRBJ2-3, with 7 positions matching TRBD1. Germline lookup yields CDR1 SGHVS and CDR2 FQNEAQ. CDR3 size: 15 residues. The V and J ends lost 5 bases and 0 bases, in that order; junction bases with no gene match: 5. CDR3 coding DNA: TGTGCCAGCAGCGGCACAGGGGCTAGCACAGATACGCAGTATTTT. Translating it yields CASSGTGASTDTQYF.

A note on this clone: The sample has other DNA sequences that encode this CDR3 too. This chain joins TRBV15 and TRBJ1-5; D possibly corresponds to TRBD1 (6 bases). The CDR3 length is 15 residues. With 0 bases removed from V and 1 base from J, the gap between germline ends came to 7 bases. CDR1 and CDR2 from the germline V gene are LNHNV and YYDKDF (reference sequence). CDR3 amino acids: CATSRDRGSNQPQHF. The DNA for the CDR3 is TGTGCCACCAGCAGAGACAGGGGAAGCAATCAGCCCCAGCATTTT.

This chain joins TRBV29-1 and TRBJ2-2, with 9 nucleotides matching TRBD2. This CDR3 is 16 amino acids long. V was pared by 5 bases and J by 3 bases, with 10 bases of the junction left unmatched. Germline V lookup: CDR1 SQVTM, CDR2 ANQGSEA. For the CDR3, the DNA is TGCAGCGTTCAAGTTGGGACTAGCTTGTACACCGGGGAGCTGTTTTTT. The encoded protein is CSVQVGTSLYTGELFF.

The chain uses TRBV13 and TRBJ2-1; 9 bases fit TRBD2. There are 15 residues in the CDR3. V was pared by 5 bases and J by 10 bases, with 12 bases of the junction left unmatched. Germline V gives CDR1 PRHDT, CDR2 FYEKMQ (reference sequence). CDR3 in amino acids: CASSRPSSGRWEQFF. CDR3 nucleotides: TGTGCCAGCAGCCGCCCGAGTAGCGGGAGATGGGAGCAGTTCTTC.

The CDR3 coding sequence is TGTGCCACCAGCAGAAGCAGGACTAGTTCTCGTAATGAGCAGTTCTTC. Protein sequence: CATSRSRTSSRNEQFF. V gene TRBV15 combines with J gene TRBJ2-1, with 7 bases that match TRBD2. V gave up 2 bases and J gave up 7 bases; unmatched junction bases: 11. This CDR3 comprises 16 residues. From germline, CDR1 is LNHNV and CDR2 YYDKDF (reference sequence).

The chain combines TRBV9 with TRBJ2-2; D is perhaps TRBD1 or TRBD2 (5 bases each). The CDR3 covers 17 residues. In germline, CDR1 is SGDLS, CDR2 YYNGEE. Trimming shortened V by 0 bases and J by 4 bases, and 16 bases separated the two germline ends. The CDR3 DNA follows: TGTGCCAGCAGCGTAGGAGGGACCATTGCCATCACCGGGGAGCTGTTTTTT. This translates into CASSVGGTIAITGELFF.

This chain links TRBV7-9 with TRBJ1-1; D call uncertain. Looked up from germline, CDR1 is SEHNR and CDR2 is FQNEAQ (reference sequence). CDR3 size: 14 residues. The V and J ends lost 5 bases and 1 base respectively, with 11 bases between them. The CDR3 DNA reads as TGTGCCAGCAGCCCCCGGCGCCAGAACACTGAAGCTTTCTTT. Its translation is CASSPRRQNTEAFF.